A selection of T cell receptor beta chains follows, all from one sample in a study of cytomegalovirus exposure and HLA in healthy donors. Using immunoSEQ multiplex PCR, the repertoire was profiled, and TCRdb retains in-frame clones only, with some absent. The sample includes 150,000 to 200,000 clones, roughly 87% of them seen just once. Source material: PBMCs. Receptor source: a woman under 40 in good health and CMV-seronegative. The CDR3 runs from the conserved cysteine through the conserved F or W. The D gene is left open where the match is weak. Not every row has a clone size; where given, it reads once, few, many or a size class.

.	.	TRBV10-2	TRBJ2-6	TGCGCCAGCTCACCCGGGACATCAACAGGTCGGGGGGCCAACGTCCTGACTTTC	CASSPGTSTGRGANVLTF
TRBD2	.	TRBV5-8	TRBJ2-1	TGTGCCAGCAATCCGGGACTAGCGGGGCCAACCACCACGGGTGAGCAGTTCTTC	CASNPGLAGPTTTGEQFF
.	.	TRBV6-1	TRBJ1-1	TGTGCCAGCAGCGCAATCCCGGGGGGTTACCAAGAAGCTTTCTTT	CASSAIPGGYQEAFF
TRBD1	.	TRBV2	TRBJ2-1	TGTGCCAGCAGCGACGACAGGGCTGAGCAGTTCTTC	CASSDDRAEQFF
TRBD1	.	TRBV6-6	TRBJ1-5	TGTGCCAGCAGTTATCGGACAGGGCGAGGCAATCAGCCCCAGCATTTT	CASSYRTGRGNQPQHF
.	once	TRBV29-1	TRBJ2-5	TGCAGCTCGACCCTTGACTCGGCCGAGACCCAGTACTTC	CSSTLDSAETQYF
TRBD2	.	TRBV5-4	TRBJ2-5	TGTGCCAGCAGCTTGGCCGGGACTAGCGGAGAGACCCAGTACTTC	CASSLAGTSGETQYF
.	.	TRBV29-1	TRBJ1-4	TGCAGCGCGGGAGATGAAAAACTGTTTTTT	CSAGDEKLFF
.	.	TRBV4-1	TRBJ2-7	TGCGCCAGCAGCCAAGAGGGCGGGCTACAATCCTACGAGCAGTACTTC	CASSQEGGLQSYEQYF
TRBD1	.	TRBV2	TRBJ1-1	TGTGCCAGCACCCACAGGGACAGGGGGATCCCTGAAGCTTTCTTT	CASTHRDRGIPEAFF
.	.	TRBV30	TRBJ1-4	TGTGCCTGGAGCACTCTTTTAAGGGGCAGTCAAAAACTGTTTTTT	CAWSTLLRGSQKLFF
.	.	TRBV28	TRBJ1-2	TGTGCCAGCCGATTGGACAGTAACTATGGCTACACCTTC	CASRLDSNYGYTF
TRBD1	.	TRBV14	TRBJ2-5	TGTGCCAGCAGCCCGGGACAGGGAGCAGAGACCCAGTACTTC	CASSPGQGAETQYF
.	.	TRBV5-4	TRBJ1-6	TGTGCCAGCAGCCCCCGTCCCGGCGGGGCTGATTCACCCCTCCACTTT	CASSPRPGGADSPLHF
.	.	TRBV7-6	TRBJ2-5	TGTGCCAGCAGCTTAGGGACAGTTGAGGAGACCCAGTACTTC	CASSLGTVEETQYF
TRBD1	.	TRBV5-6	TRBJ2-6	TGTGCCAGCAGCTTGGCCGGGACAGGGGGCGTTGGGGCCAACGTCCTGACTTTC	CASSLAGTGGVGANVLTF
TRBD1	once	TRBV6-5	TRBJ2-7	TGTGCCAGCACCGCTCCGGGACAGGGGTACGAGCAGTACTTC	CASTAPGQGYEQYF
TRBD1	.	TRBV11-3	TRBJ2-3	TGTGCCAGCAGCTCGGGACAGGGAGACACAGATACGCAGTATTTT	CASSSGQGDTDTQYF
TRBD1	.	TRBV7-6	TRBJ2-7	TGTGCCAGCAGCTTAGCGTGGGAGCCACAGGGGGCATACGAGCAGTACTTC	CASSLAWEPQGAYEQYF
TRBD2	.	TRBV10-1	TRBJ2-7	TGCGCCAGCAGCCCAAGCGGGGTCTCCTACGAGCAGTACTTC	CASSPSGVSYEQYF
TRBD1	.	TRBV2	TRBJ2-3	TGTGCCAGCAGTAGGACAGGGATTATGGATACGCAGTATTTT	CASSRTGIMDTQYF
TRBD1	few	TRBV6-5	TRBJ2-7	TGTGCCAGCAGACCTACAGGGGGCTTCTACGAGCAGTACTTC	CASRPTGGFYEQYF
TRBD2	.	TRBV7-7	TRBJ2-2	TGTGCCAGCAGCTCCCGGGGACTAGAGGGCGGGGAGCTGTTTTTT	CASSSRGLEGGELFF
.	.	TRBV21-1	TRBJ2-7	TGTGCCAGCAGCAAAGCGCAGGTGGGAGGGGAGCAGTACTTC	CASSKAQVGGEQYF
.	.	TRBV9	TRBJ2-2	TGTGCCAGCAGCCCCCCTAGCCACGGCTTGGGGGAGCTGTTTTTT	CASSPPSHGLGELFF
.	once	TRBV30	TRBJ2-5	TGTGCCTGGACCGTCCAAGAGACCCAGTACTTC	CAWTVQETQYF
.	.	TRBV6-5	TRBJ2-7	TGTGCCAGCAGTTACTCAGCAGGGGCCTACGAGCAGTACTTC	CASSYSAGAYEQYF
.	.	TRBV7-9	TRBJ1-4	TGTGCCAGCAGCTTAAATAGACAGGTCCAACTGGCTGAAAAACTGTTTTTT	CASSLNRQVQLAEKLFF
TRBD1	.	TRBV12-5	TRBJ1-3	TGTGCTAGTGGTTTGACCCTTGGACAGGCCCCCGGAAACACCATATATTTT	CASGLTLGQAPGNTIYF
TRBD1	.	TRBV2	TRBJ1-5	TGTGCCAGCAGATGGACAGGAACCAATCAGCCCCAGCATTTT	CASRWTGTNQPQHF
.	few	TRBV13	TRBJ1-1	TGTGCCAGCTGGCGGGTAGGGGGACCGAACACTGAAGCTTTCTTT	CASWRVGGPNTEAFF
.	.	TRBV28	TRBJ1-2	TGTGCCAGCAGTTTCCATTCGAGATCCTATGGCTACACCTTC	CASSFHSRSYGYTF
.	.	TRBV7-2	TRBJ2-7	TGTGCCAGCAGCTTAGATGGCAGAAGCTACGAGCAGTACTTC	CASSLDGRSYEQYF
TRBD1	.	TRBV29-1	TRBJ2-7	TGCAGCGTTGAAGACAGGGGGTTTTACTCCTACGAGCAGTACTTC	CSVEDRGFYSYEQYF
.	.	TRBV18	TRBJ1-1	TGTGCCAGCTCGCTCGGGAAGAACACTGAAGCTTTCTTT	CASSLGKNTEAFF
TRBD1	.	TRBV19	TRBJ1-6	TGTGCCAGTAGTGAGGGACAGAATAATTCACCCCTCCACTTT	CASSEGQNNSPLHF
TRBD2	once	TRBV7-2	TRBJ2-1	TGTGCCAGCAGCCAATCGTGGGGGACTAGCGGGAACAATGAGCAGTTCTTC	CASSQSWGTSGNNEQFF
TRBD1	.	TRBV28	TRBJ1-2	TGTGCCGGCGGACAGGCCAGGGGCTATGGCTACACCTTC	CAGGQARGYGYTF
.	.	TRBV4-2	TRBJ2-3	TGTGCCAGCAGCCAAGATGACGGGAGTACAGATACGCAGTATTTT	CASSQDDGSTDTQYF
.	once	TRBV7-8	TRBJ1-2	TGTGCCAGCAGCCAAACAGGAGGGGTTAACTATGGCTACACCTTC	CASSQTGGVNYGYTF
.	.	TRBV6-1	TRBJ2-7	TGTGCCAGCAGTGTTGCGAACCAATACGAGCAGTACTTC	CASSVANQYEQYF
.	once	TRBV27	TRBJ2-7	TGTGCCAGCAGTTCTACGGACGGGGCAGGGGTATCCTACGAGCAGTACTTC	CASSSTDGAGVSYEQYF
.	.	TRBV5-4	TRBJ1-6	TGTGCCAGCAGCCCCACGCAGGGATCCTATAATTCACCCCTCCACTTT	CASSPTQGSYNSPLHF
TRBD2	.	TRBV5-1	TRBJ2-1	TGCGCCAGCAGGACACTAGCGGGAGTGGGGGTTGAGCAGTTCTTC	CASRTLAGVGVEQFF
.	once	TRBV2	TRBJ1-5	TGTGCCAGCAGTGACCCGACGGACTATAGCAATCAGCCCCAGCATTTT	CASSDPTDYSNQPQHF